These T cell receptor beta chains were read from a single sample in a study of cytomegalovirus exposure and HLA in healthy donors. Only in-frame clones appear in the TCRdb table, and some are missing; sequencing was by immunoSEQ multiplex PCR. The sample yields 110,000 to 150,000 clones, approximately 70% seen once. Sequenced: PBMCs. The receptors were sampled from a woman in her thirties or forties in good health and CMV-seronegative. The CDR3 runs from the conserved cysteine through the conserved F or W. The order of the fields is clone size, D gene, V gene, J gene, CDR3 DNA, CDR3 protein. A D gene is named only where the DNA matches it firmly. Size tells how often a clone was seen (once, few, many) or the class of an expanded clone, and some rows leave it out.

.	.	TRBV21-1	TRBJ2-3	TGTGCCAGCAGACTGTCGCAGGGGACAGATACGCAGTATTTT	CASRLSQGTDTQYF
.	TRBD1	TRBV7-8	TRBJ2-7	TGTGCCAGCAGCTTAGTTGGGACAGGGACCTACGAGCAGTACTTC	CASSLVGTGTYEQYF
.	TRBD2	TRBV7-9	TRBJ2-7	TGTGCCAGCAGCTTAGCGTGGGTCCAGCGGGGGGGAAAAGACGAGCAGTACTTC	CASSLAWVQRGGKDEQYF
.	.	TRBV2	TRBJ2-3	TGTGCCAGCAGTTTTAGCGCCAGCACAGATACGCAGTATTTT	CASSFSASTDTQYF
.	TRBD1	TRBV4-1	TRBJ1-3	TGCGCCAGCAGCCAAGTAAGGACAGGCAGTCGCGGAAACACCATATATTTT	CASSQVRTGSRGNTIYF
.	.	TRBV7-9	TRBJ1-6	TGTGCCAGCACCGACCAGCGATCGAATTCACCCCTCCACTTT	CASTDQRSNSPLHF
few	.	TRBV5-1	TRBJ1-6	TGCGCCAGCAGCTTGGCGTGGCAGGGTATGTCACCCCTCCACTTT	CASSLAWQGMSPLHF
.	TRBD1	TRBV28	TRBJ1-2	TGTGCCAGCAATCGACCTGGGACAGGGTATCATGGCTACACCTTC	CASNRPGTGYHGYTF
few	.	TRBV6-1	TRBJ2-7	TGTGCCAGCACCATGCCCCGGGACGAGCAGTACTTC	CASTMPRDEQYF
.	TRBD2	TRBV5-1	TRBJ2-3	TGCGCCAGCAGCAACGGGACTAGCGGAACAGATACGCAGTATTTT	CASSNGTSGTDTQYF
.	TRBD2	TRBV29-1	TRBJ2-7	TGCAGCGTTGGTCTAGCGGACTACGAGCAGTACTTC	CSVGLADYEQYF
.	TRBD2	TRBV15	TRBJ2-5	TGTGCCACCAGCAGGGAACCCGGGACTACCGAGACCCAGTACTTC	CATSREPGTTETQYF
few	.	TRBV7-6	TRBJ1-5	TGTGCCAGCAGCCGCATTCGGGCGGGGGGCAGAAGCAATCAGCCCCAGCATTTT	CASSRIRAGGRSNQPQHF
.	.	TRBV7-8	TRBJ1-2	TGTGCCAGCAGCTTAAGTGGGACGGACAGATACTATGGCTACACCTTC	CASSLSGTDRYYGYTF
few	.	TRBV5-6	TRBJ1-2	TGTGCCAGCAGCCAGGATCTGGACTATGGCTACACCTTC	CASSQDLDYGYTF
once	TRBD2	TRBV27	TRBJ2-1	TGTGCCAGCAGTATGACTAGCGGGGGCTTGGGGGAGCAGTTCTTC	CASSMTSGGLGEQFF
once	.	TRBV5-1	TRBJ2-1	TGCGCCAGCAGCTTGGTCGGGGTCCGGGAGCAGTTCTTC	CASSLVGVREQFF
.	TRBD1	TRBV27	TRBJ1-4	TGTGCCAGCAGTGAAGACAGGGGCATCGCTCCAACTAATGAAAAACTGTTTTTT	CASSEDRGIAPTNEKLFF
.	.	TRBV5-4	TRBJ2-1	TGTGCCAGCAGCGAGGACTACCCCTACAATGAGCAGTTCTTC	CASSEDYPYNEQFF
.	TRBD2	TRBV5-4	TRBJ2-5	TGTGCCAGCACCTCGGAACTAGCGGGGGGGCCGGAGGAGACCCAGTACTTC	CASTSELAGGPEETQYF
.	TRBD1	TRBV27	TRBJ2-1	TGTGCCAGCAGTTTATCCCCGCGACAGGGGGGCTTTGTGAATGAGCAGTTCTTC	CASSLSPRQGGFVNEQFF
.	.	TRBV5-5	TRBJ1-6	TGTGCCAGCAGCTTGGTGGGAGCCAGGGGAGATTCACCCCTCCACTTT	CASSLVGARGDSPLHF
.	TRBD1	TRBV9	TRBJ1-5	TGTGCCAGCAGCCTCCAGGGGGACAATCAGCCCCAGCATTTT	CASSLQGDNQPQHF
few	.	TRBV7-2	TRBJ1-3	TGTGCCAGCAGCTTATGGGGCAGGGTTGGAAACACCATATATTTT	CASSLWGRVGNTIYF
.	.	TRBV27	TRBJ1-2	TGTGCCAGCAGTGCGACAGTTAACTATGGCTACACCTTC	CASSATVNYGYTF
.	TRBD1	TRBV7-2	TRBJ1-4	TGTGCCAGCAGCCAGGACAGGGTGAGACTGTTTTTT	CASSQDRVRLFF
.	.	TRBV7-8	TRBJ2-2	TGTGCCAGCAGCCGCGATAGAGTCAACACCGGGGAGCTGTTTTTT	CASSRDRVNTGELFF
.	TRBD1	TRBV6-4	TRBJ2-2	TGTGCCAGCAGTGCCACCTCCGGGACAGGGGGCCCCACCGGGGAGCTGTTTTTT	CASSATSGTGGPTGELFF
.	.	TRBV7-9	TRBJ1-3	TGTGCCAGCAGCTTAAGCGGGACAACTGGAAACACCATATATTTT	CASSLSGTTGNTIYF
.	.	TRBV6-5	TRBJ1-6	TGTGCCAGCAGTTACTCTTCTTATAATTCACCCCTCCACTTT	CASSYSSYNSPLHF
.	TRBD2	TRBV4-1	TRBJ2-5	TGCGCCAGCAGCCAAGGGGGGGGGAGGGAGACCCAGTACTTC	CASSQGGGRETQYF
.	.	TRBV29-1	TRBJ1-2	TGCAGCGTTGGAAGAGGCAGCGGCTATGGCTACACCTTC	CSVGRGSGYGYTF
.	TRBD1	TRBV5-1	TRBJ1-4	TGCGCCAGCAGCTTGGGACCGGGACAGGGGGGGATAAGTGAAAAACTGTTTTTT	CASSLGPGQGGISEKLFF
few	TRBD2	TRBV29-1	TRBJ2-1	TGCAGCGTCGGGGGGGCTCCCTACAATGAGCAGTTCTTC	CSVGGAPYNEQFF
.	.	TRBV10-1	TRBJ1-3	TGCGCCAGCAGTGGCAGGGTAAGAGGAAACACCATATATTTT	CASSGRVRGNTIYF
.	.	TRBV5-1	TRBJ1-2	TGCGCCAGCAGCTTGGGCAGGGGTTGTGGCTACACCTTC	CASSLGRGCGYTF
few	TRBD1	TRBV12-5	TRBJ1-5	TGTGCTAGTGGTTTTCAGGAGGGGGCGAAAACTCAGCCCCAGCATTTT	CASGFQEGAKTQPQHF
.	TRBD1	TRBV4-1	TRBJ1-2	TGCGCCAGCAGCCAAGTTACAGGGGCTGAGAGTGGCTACACCTTC	CASSQVTGAESGYTF
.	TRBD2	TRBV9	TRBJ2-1	TGTGCCAGCAGCGTAGCGGGGGGGCCTTATGAGCAGTTCTTC	CASSVAGGPYEQFF
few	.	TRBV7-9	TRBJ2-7	TGTTCCAGCAGCCAGTACTCCTACGAGCAGTACTTC	CSSSQYSYEQYF
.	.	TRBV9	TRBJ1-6	TGTGCCAGCAGCGTAGAGGCAGGGTTGGGTTCACCCCTCCACTTT	CASSVEAGLGSPLHF
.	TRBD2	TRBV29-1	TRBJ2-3	TGCAGCGTTGAATATGAAGCGGGGGGGACGCAGTATTTT	CSVEYEAGGTQYF
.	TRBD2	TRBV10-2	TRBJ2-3	TGCGCCAGCAGTGAACCTAGCGGGGGGGCAGATACGCAGTATTTT	CASSEPSGGADTQYF
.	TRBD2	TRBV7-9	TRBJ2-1	TGTGCCAGCAGCTGGTCAGCGGGGGTGCGGTACAATGAGCAGTTCTTC	CASSWSAGVRYNEQFF
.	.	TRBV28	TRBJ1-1	TGTGCCAGCAAACAAGGGGGGGAAACTGAAGCTTTCTTT	CASKQGGETEAFF
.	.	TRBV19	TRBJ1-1	TGTGCCAGTAGTATCCAAAGAGTGGCTGCGGCTGAAGCTTTCTTT	CASSIQRVAAAEAFF
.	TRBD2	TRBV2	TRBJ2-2	TGTGCCAGCAGTTTGGGACTAGCGGACACCGGGGAGCTGTTTTTT	CASSLGLADTGELFF
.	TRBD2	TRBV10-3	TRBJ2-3	TGTGCCACCAGCGGACTAGCGGGGGCTTCAGATACGCAGTATTTT	CATSGLAGASDTQYF
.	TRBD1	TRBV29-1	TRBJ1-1	TGCAGCGTTTTGACAATCACCGGGACAGGGATGTCTTTCTTT	CSVLTITGTGMSFF
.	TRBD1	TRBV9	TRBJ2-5	TGTGCCAGCAGCCCACAGGGGTTGGACCAAGAGACCCAGTACTTC	CASSPQGLDQETQYF
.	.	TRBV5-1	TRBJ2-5	TGCGCCAGCAGCCCCCACCTAGTACCTTCGCAAGAGACCCAGTACTTC	CASSPHLVPSQETQYF
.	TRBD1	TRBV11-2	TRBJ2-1	TGTGCCAGCGGCCTAAAGGGACAGTACAATGAGCAGTTCTTC	CASGLKGQYNEQFF
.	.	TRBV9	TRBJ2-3	TGTGCCAGCAGCGCCGACATACGCACAGATACGCAGTATTTT	CASSADIRTDTQYF
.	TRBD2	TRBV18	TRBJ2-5	TGTGCCAGCTCACCATCAACTAGCGGGGGTGTCCTTCAGACCCAGTACTTC	CASSPSTSGGVLQTQYF
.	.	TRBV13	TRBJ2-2	TGTGCCAGCAGCTTGAGGAACACCGGGGAGCTGTTTTTT	CASSLRNTGELFF
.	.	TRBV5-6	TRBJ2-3	TGTGCCAGCAGCTTCTCAGGGGCCGGCACAGATACGCAGTATTTT	CASSFSGAGTDTQYF
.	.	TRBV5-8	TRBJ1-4	TGTGCCAGCAGCCGGGAGGGAACTCCGACTAATGAAAAACTGTTTTTT	CASSREGTPTNEKLFF